What follows is one T cell receptor (beta chain) and its context. Its specificity is unknown. The sample comes from a study of somatic mutations in cytotoxic T cells in rheumatoid arthritis. Study-wide results and limits: No significant CD8+ T-cell clonality difference was found between rheumatoid arthritis patients and age-matched controls. The study found CD8+ clonality increased with age in rheumatoid arthritis patients, not healthy controls. Antigens bound by the expanded CD8+ clones were not identified.

Generated by immunoSEQ multiplex PCR, the TCRdb table keeps only in-frame clones and is missing some. The sample records roughly 4,500 clones, around 89% being singletons. Using positive magnetic bead selection on an AutoMACS, CD4+ and CD8+ cells were isolated, after which their purity was checked by flow cytometry. The V end lost 0 bases, the J end lost 3 bases, and 9 bases lay between the germline ends. Germline CDR1 SGHRS, CDR2 YFSETQ. CDR3 length: 14 residues. This clonotype was obtained from a woman aged 70 to 79 with rheumatoid arthritis. The gene calls are TRBV5-1 and TRBJ1-2; D gene uncertain. Specimen: CD8+ T cells sorted from blood. The CDR3 protein is CASSLAVYDYGYTF. The CDR3 nucleotides read TGCGCCAGCAGCTTGGCTGTGTATGACTATGGCTACACCTTC.